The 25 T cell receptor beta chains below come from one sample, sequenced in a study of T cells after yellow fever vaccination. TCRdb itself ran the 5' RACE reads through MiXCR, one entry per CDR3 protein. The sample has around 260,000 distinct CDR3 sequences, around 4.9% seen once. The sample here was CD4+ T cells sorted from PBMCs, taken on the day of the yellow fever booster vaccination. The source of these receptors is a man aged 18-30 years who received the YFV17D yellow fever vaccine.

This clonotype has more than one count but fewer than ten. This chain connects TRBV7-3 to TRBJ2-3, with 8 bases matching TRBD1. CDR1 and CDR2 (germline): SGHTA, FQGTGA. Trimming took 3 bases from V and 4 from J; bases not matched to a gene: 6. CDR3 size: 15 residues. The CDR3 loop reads CASSFGQGRSDTQYF. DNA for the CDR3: TGTGCCAGCAGCTTCGGACAGGGCAGGTCAGATACGCAGTATTTT.

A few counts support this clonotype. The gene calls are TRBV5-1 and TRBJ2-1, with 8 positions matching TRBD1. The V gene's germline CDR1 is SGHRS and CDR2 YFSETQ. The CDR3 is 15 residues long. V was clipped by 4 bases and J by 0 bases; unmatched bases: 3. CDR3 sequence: CASSIQGDSYNEQFF. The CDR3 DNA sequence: TGCGCCAGCAGCATACAGGGGGACTCCTACAATGAGCAGTTCTTC.

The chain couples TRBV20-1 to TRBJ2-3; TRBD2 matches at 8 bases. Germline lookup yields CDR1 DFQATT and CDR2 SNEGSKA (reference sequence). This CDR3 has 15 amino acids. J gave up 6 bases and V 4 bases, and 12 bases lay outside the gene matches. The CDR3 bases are TGCAGTGCTACCCCCGGGCGGGGGGTATGGGATACGCAGTATTTT. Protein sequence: CSATPGRGVWDTQYF.

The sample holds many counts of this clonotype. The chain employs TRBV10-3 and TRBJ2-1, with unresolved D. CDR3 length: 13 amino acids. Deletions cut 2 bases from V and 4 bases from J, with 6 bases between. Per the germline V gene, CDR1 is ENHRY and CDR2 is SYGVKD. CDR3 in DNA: TGTGCCATCAGTGAGAACGGATACAATGAGCAGTTCTTC. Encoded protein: CAISENGYNEQFF.

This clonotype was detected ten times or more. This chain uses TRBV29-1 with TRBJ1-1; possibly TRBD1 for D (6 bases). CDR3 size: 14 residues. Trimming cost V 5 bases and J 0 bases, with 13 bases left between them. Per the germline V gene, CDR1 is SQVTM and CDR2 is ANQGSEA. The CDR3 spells CSVIRGGVNTEAFF. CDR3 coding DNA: TGCAGCGTTATCAGGGGCGGGGTGAACACTGAAGCTTTCTTT.

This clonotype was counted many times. Here the CDR3 reads CASSQERAFSYEQYF. The CDR3 DNA reads TGCGCCAGCAGCCAAGAGAGGGCCTTCTCCTACGAGCAGTACTTC. The gene calls are TRBV4-3 and TRBJ2-7; D is perhaps TRBD2 (5 bases). The germline V and J ends were trimmed by 0 bases and 0 bases, with 9 bases remaining between them. Germline-derived CDR1 and CDR2 are LGHNA and YSLEER. The CDR3 contains 15 residues.

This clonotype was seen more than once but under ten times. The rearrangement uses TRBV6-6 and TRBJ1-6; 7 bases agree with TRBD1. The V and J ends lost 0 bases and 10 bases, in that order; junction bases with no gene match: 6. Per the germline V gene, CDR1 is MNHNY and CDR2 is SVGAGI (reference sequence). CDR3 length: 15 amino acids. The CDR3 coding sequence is TGTGCCAGCAGTTACTCGAAGACAGGGTCCTCACCCCTCCACTTT. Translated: CASSYSKTGSSPLHF.

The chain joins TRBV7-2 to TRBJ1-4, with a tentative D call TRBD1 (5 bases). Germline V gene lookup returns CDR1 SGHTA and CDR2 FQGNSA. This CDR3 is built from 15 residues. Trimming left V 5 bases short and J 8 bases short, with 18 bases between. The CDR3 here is CASSRPGLGSEKLFF. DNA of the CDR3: TGTGCCAGCAGCCGTCCGGGACTCGGGAGCGAAAAACTGTTTTTT.

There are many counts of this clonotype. CDR3 amino acids: CASSLGGSQETQYF. As DNA, the CDR3 is TGTGCCAGCAGCTTAGGAGGAAGCCAAGAGACCCAGTACTTC. The rearrangement joins TRBV7-2 to TRBJ2-5; D call uncertain. V shed 1 base and J shed 1 base, with 7 bases lying between them. There are 14 residues in the CDR3. Germline CDR1 and CDR2: SGHTA and FQGNSA.

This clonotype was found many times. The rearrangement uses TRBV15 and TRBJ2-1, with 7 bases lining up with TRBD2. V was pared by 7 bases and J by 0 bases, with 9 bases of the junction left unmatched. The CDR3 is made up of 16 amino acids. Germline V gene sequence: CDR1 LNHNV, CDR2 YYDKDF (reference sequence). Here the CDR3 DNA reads TGTGCCACCACCCAGACTAGCCTGAGCTCCTACAATGAGCAGTTCTTC. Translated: CATTQTSLSSYNEQFF.

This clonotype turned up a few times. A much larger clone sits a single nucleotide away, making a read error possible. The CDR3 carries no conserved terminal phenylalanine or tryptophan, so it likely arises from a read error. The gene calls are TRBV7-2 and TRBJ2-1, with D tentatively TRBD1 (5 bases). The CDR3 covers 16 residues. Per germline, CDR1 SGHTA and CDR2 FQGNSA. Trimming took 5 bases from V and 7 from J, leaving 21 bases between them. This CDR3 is CASSARAQGLSNEQFL. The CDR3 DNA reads TGTGCCAGCAGCGCCCGGGCGCAGGGCCTATCAAATGAGCAGTTCCTC.

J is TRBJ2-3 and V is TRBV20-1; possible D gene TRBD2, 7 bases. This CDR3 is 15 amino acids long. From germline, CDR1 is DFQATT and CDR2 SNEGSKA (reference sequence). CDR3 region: CRGAGANYRTDTQYF. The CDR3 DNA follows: TGCAGGGGCGCGGGGGCCAACTATCGCACAGATACGCAGTATTTT.

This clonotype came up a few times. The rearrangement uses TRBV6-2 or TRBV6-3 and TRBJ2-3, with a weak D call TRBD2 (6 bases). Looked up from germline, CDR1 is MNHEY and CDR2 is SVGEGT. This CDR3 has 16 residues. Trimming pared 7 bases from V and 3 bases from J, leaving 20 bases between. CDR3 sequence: CASTYSGGGGTDTQYF. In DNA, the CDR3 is TGTGCCAGCACCTACTCCGGAGGAGGAGGGACAGATACGCAGTATTTT.

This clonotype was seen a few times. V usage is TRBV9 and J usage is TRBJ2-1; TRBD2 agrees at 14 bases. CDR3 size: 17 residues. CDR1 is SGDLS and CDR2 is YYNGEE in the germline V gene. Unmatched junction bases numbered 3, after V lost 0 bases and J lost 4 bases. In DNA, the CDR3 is TGTGCCAGCAGCGTAGCTGGACTAGCGGGGGGATACAATGAGCAGTTCTTC. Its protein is CASSVAGLAGGYNEQFF.

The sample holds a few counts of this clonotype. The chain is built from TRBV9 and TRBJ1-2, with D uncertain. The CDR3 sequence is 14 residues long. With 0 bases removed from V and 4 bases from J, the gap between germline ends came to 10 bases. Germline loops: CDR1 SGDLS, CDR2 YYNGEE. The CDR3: CASSVDQTGYGYTF. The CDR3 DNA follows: TGTGCCAGCAGCGTAGATCAAACTGGCTATGGCTACACCTTC.

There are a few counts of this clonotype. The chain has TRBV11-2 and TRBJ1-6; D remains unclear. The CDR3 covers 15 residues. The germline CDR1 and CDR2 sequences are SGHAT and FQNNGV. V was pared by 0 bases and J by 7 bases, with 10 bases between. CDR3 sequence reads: CASSLDQVKNSPLHF. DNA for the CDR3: TGTGCCAGCAGCTTAGATCAGGTGAAAAATTCACCCCTCCACTTT.

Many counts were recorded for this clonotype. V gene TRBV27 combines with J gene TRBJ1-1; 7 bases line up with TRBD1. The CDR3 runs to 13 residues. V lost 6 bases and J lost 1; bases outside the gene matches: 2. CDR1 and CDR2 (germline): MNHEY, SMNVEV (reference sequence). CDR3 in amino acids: CASRRQGNTEAFF. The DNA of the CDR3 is TGTGCCAGCAGGCGACAGGGGAACACTGAAGCTTTCTTT.

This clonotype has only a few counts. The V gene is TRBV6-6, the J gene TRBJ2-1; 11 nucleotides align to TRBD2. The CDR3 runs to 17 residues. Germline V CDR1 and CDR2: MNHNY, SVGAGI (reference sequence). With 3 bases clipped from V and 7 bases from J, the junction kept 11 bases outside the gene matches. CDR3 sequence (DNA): TGTGCCAGCAGTTATACCCCGGGTAGCGGGGGGGAAAATGAGCAGTTCTTC. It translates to CASSYTPGSGGENEQFF.

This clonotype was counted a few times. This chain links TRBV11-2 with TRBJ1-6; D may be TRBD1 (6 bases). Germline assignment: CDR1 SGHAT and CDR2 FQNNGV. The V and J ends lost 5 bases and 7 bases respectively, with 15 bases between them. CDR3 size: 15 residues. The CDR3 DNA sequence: TGTGCCAGCAGCGGCCCGGACAGCCTCAATTCACCCCTCCACTTT. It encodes CASSGPDSLNSPLHF.

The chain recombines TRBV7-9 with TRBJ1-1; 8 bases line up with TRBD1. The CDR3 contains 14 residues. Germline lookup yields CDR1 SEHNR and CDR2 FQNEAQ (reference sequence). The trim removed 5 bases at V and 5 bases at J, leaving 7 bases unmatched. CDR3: CASSKGQGYTEAFF. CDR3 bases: TGTGCCAGCAGCAAAGGACAGGGATATACTGAAGCTTTCTTT. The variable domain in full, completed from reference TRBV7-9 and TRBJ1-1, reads DTGVSQNPRHKITKRGQNVTFRCDPISEHNRLYWYRQTLGQGPEFLTYFQNEAQLEKSRLLSDRFSAERPKGSFSTLEIQRTEQGDSAMYLCASSKGQGYTEAFFGQGTRLTVV.

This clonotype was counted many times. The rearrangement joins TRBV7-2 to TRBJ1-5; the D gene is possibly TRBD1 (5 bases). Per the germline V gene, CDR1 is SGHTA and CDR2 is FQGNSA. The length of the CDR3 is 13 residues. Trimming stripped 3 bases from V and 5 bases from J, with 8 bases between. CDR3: CASSFGGDQPQHF. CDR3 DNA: TGTGCCAGCAGCTTTGGGGGGGATCAGCCCCAGCATTTT.

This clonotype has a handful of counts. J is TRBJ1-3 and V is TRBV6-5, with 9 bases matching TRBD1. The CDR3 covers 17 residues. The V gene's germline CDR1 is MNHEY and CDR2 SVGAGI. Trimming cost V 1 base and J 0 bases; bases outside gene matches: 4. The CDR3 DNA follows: TGTGCCAGCAGTTACTACAGGGGGCCTTACTCTGGAAACACCATATATTTT. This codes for CASSYYRGPYSGNTIYF.

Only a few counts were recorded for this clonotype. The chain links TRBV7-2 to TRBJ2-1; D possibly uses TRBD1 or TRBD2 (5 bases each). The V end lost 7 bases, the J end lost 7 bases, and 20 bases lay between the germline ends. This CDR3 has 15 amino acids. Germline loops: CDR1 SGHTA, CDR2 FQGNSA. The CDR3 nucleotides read TGTGCCAGCAACAAAGGACTCGGGGCTGGGAATGAGCAGTTCTTC. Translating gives CASNKGLGAGNEQFF.

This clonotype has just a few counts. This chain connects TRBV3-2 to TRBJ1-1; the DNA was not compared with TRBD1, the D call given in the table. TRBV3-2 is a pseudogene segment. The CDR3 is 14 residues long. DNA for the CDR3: TGTGCCAGCAGCCTCTGGGACGGACCAACTGAAGCTTTCTTT. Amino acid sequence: CASSLWDGPTEAFF.

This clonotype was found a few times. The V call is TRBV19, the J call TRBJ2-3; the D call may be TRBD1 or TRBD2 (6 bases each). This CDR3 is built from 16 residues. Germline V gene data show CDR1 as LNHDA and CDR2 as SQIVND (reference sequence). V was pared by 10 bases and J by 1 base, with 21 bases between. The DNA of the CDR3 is TGTGCCACCACTGCGGGACACGGATTAGGCACAGATACGCAGTATTTT. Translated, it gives CATTAGHGLGTDTQYF.